This TCR beta chain was profiled in a study of CD8+CD57+ T cells in acquired aplastic anemia. About the study: Sorted CD4+ and CD8+ cells gave an average of roughly 3.5 ug of DNA. Findings and caveats of the study: Patients shared about 30 CD8+ CDR3 sequences with controls.

Patients chosen for sequencing had CD8+CD57+ cells that had expanded, as shown by flow cytometry. Each of the patients presented with severe acquired aplastic anemia. Genomic DNA served as template for TCR beta VDJ and CDR3 profiling. Each CDR3 protein gets one entry after TCRdb re-called the reads with MiXCR. Seen here are 150,000 to 200,000 distinct CDR3 sequences, roughly 50% observed once, and the top ten hold roughly 30%. Germline loops: CDR1 DFQATT, CDR2 SNEGSKA (reference sequence). V lost 0 bases to trimming and J lost 4 bases; unmatched junction nucleotides: 9. The CDR3 sequence is 16 residues long. With respect to this clonotype: Its antigen remains unidentified.

The sample comprised sorted CD4+, CD8+, or CD8+CD57+ T cells (not recorded which) from PBMCs. This receptor was obtained from a human donor with aplastic anemia. The chain couples TRBV20-1 to TRBJ2-3; 8 nucleotides match TRBD2. CDR3 sequence (DNA): TGCAGTGCTAGAGATGGGAGTAGCGGGATTTCAGATACGCAGTATTTT. Translation gives CSARDGSSGISDTQYF.